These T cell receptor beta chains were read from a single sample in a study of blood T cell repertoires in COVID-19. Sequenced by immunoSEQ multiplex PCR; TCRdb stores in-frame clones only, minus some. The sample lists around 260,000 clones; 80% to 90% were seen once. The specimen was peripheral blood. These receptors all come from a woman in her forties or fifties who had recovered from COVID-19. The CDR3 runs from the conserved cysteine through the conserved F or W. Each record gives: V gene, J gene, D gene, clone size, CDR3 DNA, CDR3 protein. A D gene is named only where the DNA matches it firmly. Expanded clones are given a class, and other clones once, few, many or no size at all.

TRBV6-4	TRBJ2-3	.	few	TGTGCCAGCAGCCCATCTAAAGCAGATACGCAGTATTTT	CASSPSKADTQYF
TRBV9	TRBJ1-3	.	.	TGTGCCAGCAGCGTACGGACGGGGACTGGAAACACCATATATTTT	CASSVRTGTGNTIYF
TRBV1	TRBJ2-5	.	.	TGCACCAGCATGGTCTGGCGGGGGGCCTTCCAAGAGACCCAGTACTTC	CTSMVWRGAFQETQYF
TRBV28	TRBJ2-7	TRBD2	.	TGTGCCAGCAGTTTAAGTGGTAGCGGGAGCTACGAGCAGTACTTC	CASSLSGSGSYEQYF
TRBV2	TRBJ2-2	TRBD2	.	TGTGCCAGCAGTGAAGAGTTACTAGCGGGACCTGCGAACACCGGGGAGCTGTTTTTT	CASSEELLAGPANTGELFF
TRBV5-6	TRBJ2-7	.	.	TGTGCCAGCAGCTTGGGTTTCGGGGGAACTACCTACGAGCAGTACTTC	CASSLGFGGTTYEQYF
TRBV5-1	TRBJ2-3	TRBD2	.	TGCGCCAGCAGCTCCGCCGGACTAGCGGGGGGGCCGGGCACAGATACGCAGTATTTT	CASSSAGLAGGPGTDTQYF
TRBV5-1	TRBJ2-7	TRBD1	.	TGCGCCAGCAGCCGGGGACAGTCCTACGAGCAGTACTTC	CASSRGQSYEQYF
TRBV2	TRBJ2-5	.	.	TGTGCCAGCAGTCTAGGACAGCAGGAGTACTTC	CASSLGQQEYF
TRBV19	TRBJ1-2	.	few	TGTGCCAGTAGCCCCAGGATGGATTCTAACTATGGCTACACCTTC	CASSPRMDSNYGYTF
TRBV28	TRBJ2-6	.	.	TGTGCCAGCAGTTCCCGGGACTCTCGCTCTGGGGCCAACGTCCTGACTTTC	CASSSRDSRSGANVLTF
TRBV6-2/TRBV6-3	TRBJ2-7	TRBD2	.	TGTGCCAGCAGTTACTCGAGAAGCGGGAGGCCCTACGAGCAGTACTTC	CASSYSRSGRPYEQYF
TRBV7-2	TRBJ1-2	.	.	TGTGCCAGCAGCCAGGGACACTCGTACTATGGCTACACCTTC	CASSQGHSYYGYTF
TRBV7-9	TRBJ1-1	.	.	TGTGCCAGCCGAGGCGCGCGGGGTGGGATGAACACTGAAGCTTTCTTT	CASRGARGGMNTEAFF
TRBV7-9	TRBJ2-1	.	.	TGTGCCAGCAGCTCTCCTTCTACTCGCGCAGGGTTCTTC	CASSSPSTRAGFF
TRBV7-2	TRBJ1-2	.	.	TGTGCCAGCAGCTCCCAGGGGAGCTATGGCTACACCTTC	CASSSQGSYGYTF
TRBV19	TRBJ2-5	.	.	TGTGCCAGTAGTATGTCCGGAGGGTTGATATCGGAGACCCAGTACTTC	CASSMSGGLISETQYF
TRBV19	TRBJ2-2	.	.	TGTGCCAGTACCCCAAGACTAGACGCGAACACCGGGGAGCTGTTTTTT	CASTPRLDANTGELFF
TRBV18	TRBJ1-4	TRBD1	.	TGTGCCAGCTCGCTAGGAAGGGGGCGAGAAAAACTGTTTTTT	CASSLGRGREKLFF
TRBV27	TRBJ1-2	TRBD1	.	TGTGCCAGCAGTTCGGCAGGGGGCCAGCCCCACTATGGCTACACCTTC	CASSSAGGQPHYGYTF
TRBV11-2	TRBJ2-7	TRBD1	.	TGTGCCAGCAGACGTCTCGGGACAGGCGAGCAGTACTTC	CASRRLGTGEQYF
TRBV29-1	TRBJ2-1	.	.	TGCAGCGTCAGAAGTAGCCCTAGCATAAATGAGCAGTTCTTC	CSVRSSPSINEQFF
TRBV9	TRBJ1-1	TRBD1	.	TGTGCCAGCAGCGTGGGGCAGGGACAGTATGAGAACACTGAAGCTTTCTTT	CASSVGQGQYENTEAFF
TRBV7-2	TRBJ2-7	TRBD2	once	TGTGCCAGCAGCTTAGGCGAGCGGGAGGTTAAATACTTC	CASSLGEREVKYF
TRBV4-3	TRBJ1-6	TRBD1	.	TGCGCCAGCAGCCAAGACCCCTGGACAGGGGAGAGAGGTTCACCCCTCCACTTT	CASSQDPWTGERGSPLHF
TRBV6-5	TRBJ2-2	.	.	TGTGCCACCAAGACTGCAGGAGGGACCGGGGAGCTGTTTTTT	CATKTAGGTGELFF
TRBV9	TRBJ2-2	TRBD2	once	TGTGCCAGCAGCTCCCGCCGAGCGGGAGGTGGAACCGGGGAGCTGTTTTTT	CASSSRRAGGGTGELFF
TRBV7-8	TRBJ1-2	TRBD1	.	TGTGCCAGCAGCTCTAGGGGACAGGGAATGGGAAACTATGGCTACACCTTC	CASSSRGQGMGNYGYTF
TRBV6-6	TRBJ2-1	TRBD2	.	TGTGCCACCACAGAAACTAGCGGGAATGATGAGCAGTTCTTC	CATTETSGNDEQFF
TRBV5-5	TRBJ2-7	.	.	TGTGCCAGCAGCCCCCGGGTAGTGAGCTCCTACGAGCAGTACTTC	CASSPRVVSSYEQYF
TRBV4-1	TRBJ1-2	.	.	TGCGCCAGCAGCTCCAGCAGGGGCGGCTATGGCTACACCTTC	CASSSSRGGYGYTF
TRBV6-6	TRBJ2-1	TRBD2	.	TGTGCCAGCAGTCCCGGGGTTCCCGGGACTAGCGGGAGGGGGCCCTACAATGAGCAGTTCTTC	CASSPGVPGTSGRGPYNEQFF
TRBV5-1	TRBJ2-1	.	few	TGCGCCAGCAGCCTCGAAGGGGGGGGTCCCTACAATGAGCAGTTCTTC	CASSLEGGGPYNEQFF
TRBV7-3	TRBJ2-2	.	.	TGTGCCAGCAGCCCCGGGACTAACACCGGGGAGCTGTTTTTT	CASSPGTNTGELFF
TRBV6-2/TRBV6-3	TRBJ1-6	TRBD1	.	TGTGCCAGCAGCCACGGACAGGGTAATTCACCCCTCCACTTT	CASSHGQGNSPLHF
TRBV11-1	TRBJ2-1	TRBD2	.	TGTGCCAGCAGCATTAGCGGGGGGGCCTATGGTGAGCAGTTCTTC	CASSISGGAYGEQFF
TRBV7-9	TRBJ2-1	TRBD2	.	TGTGCCACCACCGACCTGTGGGGGGGGACCAAGAATGAGCAGTTCTTC	CATTDLWGGTKNEQFF
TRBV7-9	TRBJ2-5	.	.	TGTGCCAGCAGCTTAGGCATGGGGGCGACCCAGTACTTC	CASSLGMGATQYF
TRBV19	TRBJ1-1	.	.	TGTGCCAGTAGTCCCCCAGTGGGGGGGTTCGGCACTGAAGCTTTCTTT	CASSPPVGGFGTEAFF
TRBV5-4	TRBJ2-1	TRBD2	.	TGTGCCAGCAGCCCAACTAGCGGGGGCCACAATGAGCAGTTCTTC	CASSPTSGGHNEQFF
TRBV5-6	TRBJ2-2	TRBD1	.	TGTGCCAGCAGCCCCAGGGTCGGGACAGGGAACACCGGGGAGCTGTTTTTT	CASSPRVGTGNTGELFF
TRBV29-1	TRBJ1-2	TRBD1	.	TGCAGCGTTGACGACCCAGGGGGCGGGGGCTACACCTTC	CSVDDPGGGGYTF